This T cell receptor (beta chain) was captured in a study of T cell responses to AZD1222 COVID-19 vaccine. Points from the study as a whole: Per reports, nearly half of all spike-specific TCRs target regions that are unmutated in variants.

Points on this clone: The antigen is unknown.

Produced via immunoSEQ multiplex PCR; TCRdb's table is partial and in-frame only. The sample lists roughly 70,000 clones; around 90% were seen once. The CDR3 extends over 15 amino acids. The germline V gene encodes CDR1 KGHSH and CDR2 LQKENI. Trimming removed 5 bases at V and 7 bases at J, with 17 bases between. The chain employs TRBV18 and TRBJ1-4; tentatively, D is TRBD1 (5 bases). The clonotype was recovered from an adult who received the MenACWY meningococcal vaccine as a control. Source: peripheral blood, taken 28 days after the second dose of the MenACWY control vaccine. The CDR3 region is CASSSENSRGEKLFF. The CDR3 DNA sequence: TGTGCCAGCTCATCAGAGAATTCTAGGGGTGAAAAACTGTTTTTT.